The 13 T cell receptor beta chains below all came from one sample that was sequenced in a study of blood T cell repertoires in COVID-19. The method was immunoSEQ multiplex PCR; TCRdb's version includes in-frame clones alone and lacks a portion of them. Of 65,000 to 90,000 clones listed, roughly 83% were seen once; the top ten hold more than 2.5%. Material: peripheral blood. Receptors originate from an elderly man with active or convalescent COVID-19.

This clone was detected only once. The CDR3 sequence: CASIDTPGAGGRHEQYF. The CDR3 DNA follows: TGTGCCAGCATTGACACACCGGGGGCAGGGGGTCGCCACGAGCAGTACTTC. The V gene is TRBV6-1, the J gene TRBJ2-7; tentative D call: TRBD1 (7 bases). The CDR3 runs to 17 residues. The germline gives CDR1 MNHNS, CDR2 SASEGT. V shed 7 bases and J shed 5 bases, with 27 bases lying between them.

CDR3 in DNA: TGTGCCAGCAGCCGCAACAGGGGGGGCCAGCCCCAGCATTTT. Protein: CASSRNRGGQPQHF. The genes are TRBV2 and TRBJ1-5; 8 bases agree with TRBD1. CDR1 is SNHLY, CDR2 FYNNEI, per germline. After removal of 6 bases from V and 7 bases from J, the junction contained 8 bases not matched to a gene. The CDR3 contains 14 residues.

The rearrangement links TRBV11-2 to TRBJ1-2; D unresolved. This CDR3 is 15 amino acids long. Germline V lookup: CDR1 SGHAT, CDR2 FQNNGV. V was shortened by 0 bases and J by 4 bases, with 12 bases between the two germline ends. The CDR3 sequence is CASSLDRSQTYGYTF. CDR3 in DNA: TGTGCCAGCAGCTTAGATAGGTCACAGACCTATGGCTACACCTTC.

Here the CDR3 DNA reads TGTGCCAGCAGCCCGGCGGGCACGGGCTGGGGCCAAGAGACCCAGTACTTC. This sequence encodes CASSPAGTGWGQETQYF. This rearrangement joins TRBV5-6 to TRBJ2-5; a weak D match, TRBD2 (5 bases). The CDR3 covers 17 residues. The ends were cut back, 4 bases at V and 1 base at J, with 20 bases in the middle. In germline, CDR1 is SGHDT, CDR2 YYEEEE.

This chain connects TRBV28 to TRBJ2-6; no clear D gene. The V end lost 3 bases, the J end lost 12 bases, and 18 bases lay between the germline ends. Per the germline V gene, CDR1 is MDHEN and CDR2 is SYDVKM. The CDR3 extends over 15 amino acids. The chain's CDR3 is CASSFNPRSPTVLTF. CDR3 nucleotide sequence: TGTGCCAGCAGTTTTAATCCGCGAAGCCCCACCGTCCTGACTTTC.

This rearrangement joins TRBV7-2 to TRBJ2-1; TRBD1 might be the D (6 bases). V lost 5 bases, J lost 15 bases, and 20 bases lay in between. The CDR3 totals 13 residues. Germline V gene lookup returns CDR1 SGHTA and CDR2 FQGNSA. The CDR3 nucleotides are TGTGCCAGCAGCCCTACAACGATGGGGGCTATGTTCTTC. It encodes CASSPTTMGAMFF.

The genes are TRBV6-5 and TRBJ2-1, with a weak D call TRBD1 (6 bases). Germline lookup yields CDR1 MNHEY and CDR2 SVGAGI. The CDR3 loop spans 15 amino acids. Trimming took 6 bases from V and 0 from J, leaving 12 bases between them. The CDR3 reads CASRKTGSSYNEQFF. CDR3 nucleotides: TGTGCCAGCAGGAAAACAGGGAGCTCCTACAATGAGCAGTTCTTC.

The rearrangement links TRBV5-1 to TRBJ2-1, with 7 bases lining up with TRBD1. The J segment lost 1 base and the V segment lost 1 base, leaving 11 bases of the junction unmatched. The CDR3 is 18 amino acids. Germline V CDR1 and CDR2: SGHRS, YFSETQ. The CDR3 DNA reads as TGCGCCAGCAGCTTGTTCCGCCTTACGACAGGGTCCTACAATGAGCAGTTCTTC. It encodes CASSLFRLTTGSYNEQFF.

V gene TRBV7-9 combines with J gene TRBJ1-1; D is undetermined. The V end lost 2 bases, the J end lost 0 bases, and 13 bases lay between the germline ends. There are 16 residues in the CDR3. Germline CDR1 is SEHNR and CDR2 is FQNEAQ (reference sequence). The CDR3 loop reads CASSLSPVMVNTEAFF. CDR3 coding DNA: TGTGCCAGCAGCTTAAGCCCCGTGATGGTGAACACTGAAGCTTTCTTT.

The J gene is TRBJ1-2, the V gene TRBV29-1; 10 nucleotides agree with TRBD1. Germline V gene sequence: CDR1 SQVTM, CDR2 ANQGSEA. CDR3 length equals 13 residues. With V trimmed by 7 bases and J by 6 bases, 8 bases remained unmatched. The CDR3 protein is CSGETGGANGYTF. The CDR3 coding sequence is TGCAGCGGTGAGACAGGGGGCGCTAATGGCTACACCTTC.

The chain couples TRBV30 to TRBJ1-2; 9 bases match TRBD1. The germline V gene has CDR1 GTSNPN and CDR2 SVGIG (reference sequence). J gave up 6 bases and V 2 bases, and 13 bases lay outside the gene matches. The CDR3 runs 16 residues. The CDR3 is CAWSRPDDRGDDGYTF. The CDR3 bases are TGTGCCTGGAGTCGACCCGATGACAGGGGGGATGATGGCTACACCTTC.

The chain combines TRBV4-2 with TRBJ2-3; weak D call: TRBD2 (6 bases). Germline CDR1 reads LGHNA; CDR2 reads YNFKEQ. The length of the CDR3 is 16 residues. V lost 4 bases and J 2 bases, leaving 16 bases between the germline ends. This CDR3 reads CASSPAPGLDTDTQYF. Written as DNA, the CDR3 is TGTGCCAGCAGCCCCGCCCCGGGACTGGACACAGATACGCAGTATTTT.

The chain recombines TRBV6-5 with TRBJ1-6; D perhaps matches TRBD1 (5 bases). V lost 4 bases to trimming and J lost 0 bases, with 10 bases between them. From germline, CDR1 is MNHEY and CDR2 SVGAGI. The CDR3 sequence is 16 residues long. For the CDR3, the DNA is TGTGCCAGCAGTTCCCGACAGACCTCCTATAATTCACCCCTCCACTTT. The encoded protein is CASSSRQTSYNSPLHF.